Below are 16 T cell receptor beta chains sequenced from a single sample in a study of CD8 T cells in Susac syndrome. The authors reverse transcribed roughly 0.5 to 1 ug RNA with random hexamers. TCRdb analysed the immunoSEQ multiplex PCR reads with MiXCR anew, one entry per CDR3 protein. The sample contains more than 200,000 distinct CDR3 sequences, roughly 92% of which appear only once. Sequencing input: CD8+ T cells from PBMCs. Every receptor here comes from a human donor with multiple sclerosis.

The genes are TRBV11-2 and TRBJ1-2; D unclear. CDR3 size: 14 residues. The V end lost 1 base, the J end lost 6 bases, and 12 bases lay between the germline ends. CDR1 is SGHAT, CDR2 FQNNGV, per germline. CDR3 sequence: CASSLVSAANGYTF. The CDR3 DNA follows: TGTGCCAGCAGCTTAGTGTCGGCAGCGAATGGCTACACCTTC.

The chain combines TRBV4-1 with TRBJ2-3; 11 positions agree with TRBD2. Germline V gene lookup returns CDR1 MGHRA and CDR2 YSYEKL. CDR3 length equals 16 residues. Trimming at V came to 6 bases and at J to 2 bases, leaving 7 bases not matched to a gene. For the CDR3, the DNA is TGCGCCAGCAGTCAATTAGCGGGAGGGCACACAGATACGCAGTATTTT. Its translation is CASSQLAGGHTDTQYF.

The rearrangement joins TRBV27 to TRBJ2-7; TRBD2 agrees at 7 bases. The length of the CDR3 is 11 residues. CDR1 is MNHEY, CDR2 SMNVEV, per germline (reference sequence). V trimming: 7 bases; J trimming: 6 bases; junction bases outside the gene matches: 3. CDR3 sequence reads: CASIWGGEQYF. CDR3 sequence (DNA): TGTGCCAGCATCTGGGGGGGCGAGCAGTACTTC.

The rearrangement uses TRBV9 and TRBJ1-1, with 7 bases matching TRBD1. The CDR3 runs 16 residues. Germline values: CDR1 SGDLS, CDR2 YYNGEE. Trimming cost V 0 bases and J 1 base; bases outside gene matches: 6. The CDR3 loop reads CASSVGTGLANTEAFF. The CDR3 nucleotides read TGTGCCAGCAGCGTAGGGACAGGCCTTGCGAACACTGAAGCTTTCTTT.

CDR3 sequence (DNA): TGTGCCAGCAGTTTTAAGGCCTCGGCTGGCTACGAGCAGTACTTC. Protein: CASSFKASAGYEQYF. The chain employs TRBV28 and TRBJ2-7, with no clear D. The CDR3 has 15 amino acids. Germline values: CDR1 MDHEN, CDR2 SYDVKM. The ends were cut back, 3 bases at V and 3 bases at J, with 15 bases in the middle.

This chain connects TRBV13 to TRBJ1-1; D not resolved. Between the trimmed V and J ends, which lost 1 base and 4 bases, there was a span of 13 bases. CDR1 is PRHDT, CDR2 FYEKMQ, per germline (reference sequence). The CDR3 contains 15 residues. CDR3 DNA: TGTGCCAGCAGCTTAGCGATTGCGTGGGGCACTGAAGCTTTCTTT. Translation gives CASSLAIAWGTEAFF.

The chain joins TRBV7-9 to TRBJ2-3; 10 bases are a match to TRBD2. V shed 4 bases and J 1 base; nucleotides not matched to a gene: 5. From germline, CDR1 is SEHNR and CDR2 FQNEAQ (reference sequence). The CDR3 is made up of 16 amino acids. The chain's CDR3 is CASSWASGGRTDTQYF. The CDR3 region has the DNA TGTGCCAGCAGCTGGGCTAGCGGGGGACGCACAGATACGCAGTATTTT. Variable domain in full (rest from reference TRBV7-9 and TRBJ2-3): DTGVSQNPRHKITKRGQNVTFRCDPISEHNRLYWYRQTLGQGPEFLTYFQNEAQLEKSRLLSDRFSAERPKGSFSTLEIQRTEQGDSAMYLCASSWASGGRTDTQYFGPGTRLTVL.

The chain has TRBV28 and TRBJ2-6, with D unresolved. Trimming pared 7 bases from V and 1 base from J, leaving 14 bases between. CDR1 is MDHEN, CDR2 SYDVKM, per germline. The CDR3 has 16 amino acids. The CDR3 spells CASTRTHGSGANVLTF. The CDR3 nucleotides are TGTGCCAGCACCCGTACTCATGGGTCTGGGGCCAACGTCCTGACTTTC.

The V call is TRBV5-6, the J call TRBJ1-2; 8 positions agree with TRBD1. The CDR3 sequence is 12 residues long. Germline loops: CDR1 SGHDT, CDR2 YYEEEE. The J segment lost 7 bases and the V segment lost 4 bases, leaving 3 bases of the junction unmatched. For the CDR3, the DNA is TGTGCCAGCAGCCCGACAGGGGTTGGCTACACCTTC. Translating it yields CASSPTGVGYTF. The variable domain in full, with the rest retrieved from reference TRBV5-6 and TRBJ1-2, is DAGVTQSPTHLIKTRGQQVTLRCSPKSGHDTVSWYQQALGQGPQFIFQYYEEEERQRGNFPDRFSGHQFPNYSSELNVNALLLGDSALYLCASSPTGVGYTFGSGTRLTVV.

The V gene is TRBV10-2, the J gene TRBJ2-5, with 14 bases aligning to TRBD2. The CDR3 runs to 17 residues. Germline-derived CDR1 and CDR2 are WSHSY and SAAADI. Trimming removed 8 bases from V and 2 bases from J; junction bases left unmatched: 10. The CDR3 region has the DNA TGCGCCAGCCTCGGACTAGCGGGGGGCCGAGTACAAGAGACCCAGTACTTC. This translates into CASLGLAGGRVQETQYF.

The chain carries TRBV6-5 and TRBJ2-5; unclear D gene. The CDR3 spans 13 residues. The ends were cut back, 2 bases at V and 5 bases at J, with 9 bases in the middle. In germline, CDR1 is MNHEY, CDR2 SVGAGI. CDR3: CASSYEVGETQYF. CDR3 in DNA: TGTGCCAGCAGTTACGAAGTGGGGGAGACCCAGTACTTC.

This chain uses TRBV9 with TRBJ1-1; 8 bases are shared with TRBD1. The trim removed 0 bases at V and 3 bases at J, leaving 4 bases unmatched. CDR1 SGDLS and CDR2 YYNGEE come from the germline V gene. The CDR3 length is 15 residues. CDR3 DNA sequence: TGTGCCAGCAGCGTAGTTCAGGGGGCCTACACTGAAGCTTTCTTT. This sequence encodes CASSVVQGAYTEAFF.

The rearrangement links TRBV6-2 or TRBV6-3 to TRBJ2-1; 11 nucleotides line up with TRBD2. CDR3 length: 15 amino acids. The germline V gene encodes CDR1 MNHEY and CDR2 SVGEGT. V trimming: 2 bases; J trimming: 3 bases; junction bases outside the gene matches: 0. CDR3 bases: TGTGCCAGCAGTTACACTAGCGGGGGCTACAATGAGCAGTTCTTC. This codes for CASSYTSGGYNEQFF.

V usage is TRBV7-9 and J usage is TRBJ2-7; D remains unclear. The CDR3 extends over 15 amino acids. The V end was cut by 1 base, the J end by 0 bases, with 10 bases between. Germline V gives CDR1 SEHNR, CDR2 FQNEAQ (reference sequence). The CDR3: CASSLEGVSSYEQYF. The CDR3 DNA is TGTGCCAGCAGCTTAGAGGGCGTTTCCTCCTACGAGCAGTACTTC. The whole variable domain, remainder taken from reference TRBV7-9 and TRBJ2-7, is DTGVSQNPRHKITKRGQNVTFRCDPISEHNRLYWYRQTLGQGPEFLTYFQNEAQLEKSRLLSDRFSAERPKGSFSTLEIQRTEQGDSAMYLCASSLEGVSSYEQYFGPGTRLTVT.

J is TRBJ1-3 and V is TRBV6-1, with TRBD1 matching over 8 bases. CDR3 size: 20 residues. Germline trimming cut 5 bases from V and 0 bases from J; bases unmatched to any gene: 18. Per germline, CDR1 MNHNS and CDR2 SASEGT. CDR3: CASSPKAGTGDAHSGNTIYF. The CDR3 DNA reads TGTGCCAGCAGTCCTAAGGCCGGGACAGGCGATGCGCACTCTGGAAACACCATATATTTT.

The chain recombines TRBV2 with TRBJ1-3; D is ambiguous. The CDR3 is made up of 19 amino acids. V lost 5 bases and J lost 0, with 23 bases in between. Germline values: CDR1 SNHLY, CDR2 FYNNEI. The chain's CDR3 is CASSNLSPSSWISGNTIYF. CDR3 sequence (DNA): TGTGCCAGCAGTAACCTTTCGCCATCAAGCTGGATCTCTGGAAACACCATATATTTT.